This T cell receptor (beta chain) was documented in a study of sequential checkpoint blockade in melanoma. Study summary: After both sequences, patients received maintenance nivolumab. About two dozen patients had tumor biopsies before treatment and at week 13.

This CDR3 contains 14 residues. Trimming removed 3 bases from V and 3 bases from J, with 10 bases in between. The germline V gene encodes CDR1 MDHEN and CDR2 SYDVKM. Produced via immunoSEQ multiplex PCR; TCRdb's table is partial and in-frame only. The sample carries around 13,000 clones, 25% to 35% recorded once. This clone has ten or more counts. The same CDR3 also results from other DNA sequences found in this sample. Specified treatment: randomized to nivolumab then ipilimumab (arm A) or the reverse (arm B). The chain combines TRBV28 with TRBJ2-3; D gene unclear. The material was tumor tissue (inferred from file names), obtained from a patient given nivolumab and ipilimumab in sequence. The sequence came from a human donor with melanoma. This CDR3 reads CASSFLSGTDTQYF. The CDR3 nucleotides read TGTGCCAGCAGTTTCCTCAGTGGGACAGATACGCAGTATTTT.